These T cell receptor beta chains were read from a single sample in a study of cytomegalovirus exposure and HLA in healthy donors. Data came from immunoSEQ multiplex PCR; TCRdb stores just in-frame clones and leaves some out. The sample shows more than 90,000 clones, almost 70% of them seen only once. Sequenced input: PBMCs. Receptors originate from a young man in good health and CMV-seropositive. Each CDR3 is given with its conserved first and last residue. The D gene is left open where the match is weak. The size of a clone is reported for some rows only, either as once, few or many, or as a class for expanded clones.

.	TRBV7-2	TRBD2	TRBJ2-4	CASSLAHGVAGPAKNIQYF	TGTGCCAGCAGCTTAGCCCACGGGGTAGCGGGTCCTGCCAAAAACATTCAGTACTTC
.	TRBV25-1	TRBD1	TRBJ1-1	CASSEYRGRGKREAFF	TGTGCCAGCAGTGAATATAGGGGCAGGGGGAAGCGAGAGGCTTTCTTT
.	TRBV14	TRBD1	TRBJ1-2	CASSQERQGSYTF	TGTGCCAGCAGCCAGGAGAGACAGGGGAGCTACACCTTC
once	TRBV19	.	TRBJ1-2	CASSIGSGRPNYGYTF	TGTGCCAGTAGTATAGGATCAGGGAGGCCTAACTATGGCTACACCTTC
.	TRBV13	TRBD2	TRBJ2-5	CASSLGGYFWTSGGSKPEETQYF	TGTGCCAGCAGCTTAGGGGGATATTTTTGGACTAGCGGGGGCTCAAAACCGGAAGAGACCCAGTACTTC
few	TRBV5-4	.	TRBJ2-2	CASSLAANTGELFF	TGTGCCAGCAGCTTGGCAGCGAACACCGGGGAGCTGTTTTTT
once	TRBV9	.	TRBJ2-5	CASSVLDIQETQYF	TGTGCCAGCAGCGTCTTAGATATTCAAGAGACCCAGTACTTC
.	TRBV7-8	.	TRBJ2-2	CASSFGRQVSNTGELFF	TGTGCCAGCAGCTTCGGTCGACAGGTTTCCAACACCGGGGAGCTGTTTTTT
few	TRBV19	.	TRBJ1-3	CASSRGAFSSGNTIYF	TGTGCCAGTAGTCGGGGAGCTTTCAGCTCTGGAAACACCATATATTTT
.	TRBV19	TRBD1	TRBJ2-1	CASSITGQGHEQFF	TGTGCCAGTAGTATAACGGGACAGGGCCATGAGCAGTTCTTC
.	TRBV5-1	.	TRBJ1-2	CASSLEPGALAGYTF	TGCGCCAGCAGCTTGGAACCAGGGGCTTTAGCTGGCTACACCTTC
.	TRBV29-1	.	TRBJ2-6	CSVSGSGANVLTF	TGCAGCGTTTCAGGGTCTGGGGCCAACGTCCTGACTTTC
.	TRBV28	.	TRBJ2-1	CASSYGTYGEQFF	TGTGCCAGCAGTTATGGGACATACGGTGAGCAGTTCTTC
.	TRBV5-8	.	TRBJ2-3	CASSPLQGTDTQYF	TGTGCCAGCAGCCCCCTCCAGGGAACAGATACGCAGTATTTT
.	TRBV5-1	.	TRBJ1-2	CASSLFQGGGYGYTF	TGCGCCAGCAGCTTGTTTCAGGGTGGCGGCTATGGCTACACCTTC
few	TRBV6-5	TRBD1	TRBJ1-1	CASSPRQGWNTEAFF	TGTGCCAGCAGCCCTAGACAGGGGTGGAACACTGAAGCTTTCTTT
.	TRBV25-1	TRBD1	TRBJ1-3	CASSEYRTGYRNTIYF	TGTGCCAGCAGTGAATATCGGACAGGGTATCGAAACACCATATATTTT
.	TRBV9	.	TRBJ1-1	CASSQGQGSTEAFF	TGTGCCAGCTCCCAGGGGCAGGGGAGCACTGAAGCTTTCTTT
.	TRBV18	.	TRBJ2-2	CASSPLAGAIGELFF	TGTGCCAGCTCACCATTGGCGGGGGCGATCGGGGAGCTGTTTTTT
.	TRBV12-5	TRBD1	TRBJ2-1	CASVQGDNEQFF	TGTGCTAGTGTCCAGGGGGACAATGAGCAGTTCTTC
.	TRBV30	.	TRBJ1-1	CAWRGGVGRRTAEAFF	TGTGCCTGGAGAGGCGGGGTCGGGCGCCGGACGGCTGAAGCTTTCTTT
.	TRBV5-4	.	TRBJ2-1	CASSATGRFRNEQFF	TGTGCCAGCAGCGCGACAGGGAGGTTTAGGAATGAGCAGTTCTTC
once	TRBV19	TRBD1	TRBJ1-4	CATKKTGQGAKLFF	TGTGCCACGAAAAAAACGGGACAGGGGGCCAAACTGTTTTTT
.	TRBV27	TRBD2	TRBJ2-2	CASSQSPYLRLAETGELFF	TGTGCCAGCAGCCAGAGCCCTTATCTAAGACTAGCTGAGACCGGGGAGCTGTTTTTT
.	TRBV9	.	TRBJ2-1	CASSPRGRNEQFF	TGTGCCAGCAGCCCCCGAGGGCGGAATGAGCAGTTCTTC
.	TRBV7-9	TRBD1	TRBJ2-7	CATSRDRAFEQYF	TGTGCTACATCCCGGGACAGAGCCTTCGAGCAGTACTTC
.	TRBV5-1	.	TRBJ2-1	CASTQTSPNRYNEQFF	TGCGCCAGCACTCAAACTAGCCCCAATCGATACAATGAGCAGTTCTTC
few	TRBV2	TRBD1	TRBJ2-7	CASSPDRGGSYEQYF	TGTGCCAGCAGTCCGGACAGGGGGGGCTCCTACGAGCAGTACTTC
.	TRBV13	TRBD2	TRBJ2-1	CASSLALSLREADNEQFF	TGTGCCAGCAGCTTAGCCCTCTCCCTACGGGAGGCCGACAATGAGCAGTTCTTC
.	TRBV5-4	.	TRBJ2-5	CASSLDILAQETQYF	TGTGCCAGCAGCTTGGATATACTAGCCCAAGAGACCCAGTACTTC
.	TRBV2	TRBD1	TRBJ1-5	CASSEKTGGEPQHF	TGTGCCAGCAGTGAAAAGACAGGGGGTGAGCCCCAGCATTTT
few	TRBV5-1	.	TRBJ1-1	CASSLLQDGTEAFF	TGCGCCAGCAGCTTGTTACAGGATGGCACTGAAGCTTTCTTT